Shown below are 27 T cell receptor beta chains from a single sample sequenced in a study of control samples from healthy donors and cancer patients (TCRdb year 2020). The method was the immunoSEQ multiplex PCR assay. Drawn from immuneACCESS, this table holds only the in-frame rearrangements with V and J called that TCRdb kept. Clones are partly lost; checked studies trace under half to an unresolved V gene and leave the rest unexplained. The sample table holds tens of thousands of clones, of which approximately 80% were seen once. Around 20% of the sample is in the top ten clones. Sequencing was carried out using blood. The receptors originated from a man younger than 45 in good health.

The gene calls are TRBV27 and TRBJ1-1; TRBD1 might be the D (5 bases). Trimming shortened V by 6 bases and J by 0 bases, and 14 bases separated the two germline ends. Germline CDR1 MNHEY, CDR2 SMNVEV (reference sequence). The CDR3 contains 15 residues. DNA for the CDR3: TGTGCCAGCAGACCTCGAGGGACGGTGAACACTGAAGCTTTCTTT. Its protein is CASRPRGTVNTEAFF.

The V and J genes are TRBV7-7 and TRBJ2-2, with no clear D. The CDR3 spans 15 residues. The ends were cut back, 5 bases at V and 7 bases at J, with 17 bases in the middle. Looked up from germline, CDR1 is SSHAT and CDR2 is FNYEAQ (reference sequence). The CDR3, as DNA: TGTGCCAGCAGCACCGGGCCTACGAGTTACGGGGAGCTGTTTTTT. Translated, it gives CASSTGPTSYGELFF.

The V call is TRBV11-2, the J call TRBJ2-3; D call uncertain. Germline CDR1 is SGHAT and CDR2 is FQNNGV. CDR3 length: 12 amino acids. The V and J ends lost 1 base and 4 bases respectively, with 3 bases between them. The CDR3 region has the DNA TGTGCCAGCAGCTTAGCGCCAGATACGCAGTATTTT. This sequence encodes CASSLAPDTQYF.

V is TRBV27 and J is TRBJ2-5; D perhaps matches TRBD1 (7 bases). The V and J ends lost 5 bases and 1 base respectively, with 14 bases between them. From germline, CDR1 is MNHEY and CDR2 SMNVEV (reference sequence). The CDR3 has 15 amino acids. CDR3 loop: CASSLTRGAQETQYF. CDR3 in DNA: TGTGCCAGCAGTCTAACCAGGGGGGCCCAAGAGACCCAGTACTTC.

The chain carries TRBV11-2 and TRBJ1-2; D is possibly TRBD1 (5 bases). Germline values: CDR1 SGHAT, CDR2 FQNNGV. This CDR3 has 13 amino acids. Trimming removed 3 bases from V and 8 bases from J, with 13 bases in between. CDR3 loop: CASSFIGARGYTF. CDR3 DNA: TGTGCCAGCAGCTTCATAGGGGCGCGAGGCTACACCTTC. The whole variable domain, filled in from reference TRBV11-2 and TRBJ1-2, reads EAGVAQSPRYKIIEKRQSVAFWCNPISGHATLYWYQQILGQGPKLLIQFQNNGVVDDSQLPKDRFSAERLKGVDSTLKIQPAKLEDSAVYLCASSFIGARGYTFGSGTRLTVV.

This clone was observed a handful of times. The rearrangement uses TRBV28 and TRBJ1-5; D call uncertain. The germline V and J ends were trimmed by 8 bases and 5 bases, with 25 bases remaining between them. CDR1 is MDHEN, CDR2 SYDVKM, per germline. The CDR3 loop spans 17 amino acids. DNA for the CDR3: TGTGCCAGCCGTTGGGCCCCTTGGGTGGGGAGCGATCAGCCCCAGCATTTT. As protein: CASRWAPWVGSDQPQHF.

The chain has TRBV30 and TRBJ1-5; D is unresolved. V shed 5 bases and J shed 3 bases, with 11 bases lying between them. This CDR3 is 13 amino acids long. Germline loops: CDR1 GTSNPN, CDR2 SVGIG (reference sequence). The CDR3 nucleotides read TGTGCCTGGGGCTTAGATCACAATCAGCCCCAGCATTTT. Its protein is CAWGLDHNQPQHF.

The gene calls are TRBV18 and TRBJ2-1; 8 nucleotides align to TRBD2. The ends lost 0 bases at V and 2 bases at J; junction bases unmatched: 3. Germline CDR1 and CDR2: KGHSH and LQKENI. There are 16 residues in the CDR3. The CDR3 sequence: CASSPPGLGAYNEQFF. The CDR3 DNA follows: TGTGCCAGCTCACCACCGGGACTAGGGGCCTACAATGAGCAGTTCTTC. Using reference TRBV18 and TRBJ2-1 for the parts outside the CDR3, the full variable domain is NAGVMQNPRHLVRRRGQEARLRCSPMKGHSHVYWYRQLPEEGLKFMVYLQKENIIDESGMPKERFSAEFPKEGPSILRIQQVVRGDSAAYFCASSPPGLGAYNEQFFGPGTRLTVL.

The chain combines TRBV10-3 with TRBJ1-5, with 9 bases fitting TRBD1. The length of the CDR3 is 13 residues. J was trimmed by 5 bases and V by 9 bases; bases with no gene match: 5. Germline V gene sequence: CDR1 ENHRY, CDR2 SYGVKD. Written as DNA, the CDR3 is TGTGCCATTCGACAGGGGGACCATCAGCCCCAGCATTTT. Its translation: CAIRQGDHQPQHF.

The chain couples TRBV27 to TRBJ1-5; possibly TRBD1 for D (6 bases). Germline values: CDR1 MNHEY, CDR2 SMNVEV (reference sequence). There are 16 residues in the CDR3. Trimming cost V 5 bases and J 1 base, with 15 bases left between them. The DNA of the CDR3 is TGTGCCAGCAGTGGACGTTGGACAGCCAGCAATCAGCCCCAGCATTTT. It yields the protein CASSGRWTASNQPQHF.

This chain links TRBV6-5 with TRBJ2-1; 7 nucleotides align to TRBD2. The trim removed 6 bases at V and 4 bases at J, leaving 9 bases unmatched. Germline V CDR1 and CDR2: MNHEY, SVGAGI. The CDR3 totals 15 residues. This CDR3 is CASSVGLVGYNEQFF. The CDR3 region has the DNA TGTGCCAGCAGCGTAGGACTAGTCGGGTACAATGAGCAGTTCTTC.

The chain is built from TRBV28 and TRBJ1-2; 7 positions agree with TRBD1. CDR3 length: 15 amino acids. CDR1 MDHEN and CDR2 SYDVKM come from the germline V gene. With 4 bases clipped from V and 5 bases from J, the junction kept 10 bases outside the gene matches. DNA for the CDR3: TGTGCCAGCAGTTCACCTCGGGACAGACGTTATGGCTACACCTTC. This translates into CASSSPRDRRYGYTF.

Here the CDR3 DNA reads TGTGCCAGCAGGTCGGGGACAGGCGCAAATGAAAAACTGTTTTTT. This translates into CASRSGTGANEKLFF. V and J are TRBV27 and TRBJ1-4; 8 bases line up with TRBD1. The CDR3 covers 15 residues. With 6 bases clipped from V and 5 bases from J, the junction kept 8 bases outside the gene matches. Per the germline V gene, CDR1 is MNHEY and CDR2 is SMNVEV (reference sequence).

V and J are TRBV6-1 and TRBJ2-1; 11 positions match TRBD2. Germline-derived CDR1 and CDR2 are MNHNS and SASEGT. V lost 2 bases and J lost 10; bases outside the gene matches: 7. The CDR3 consists of 15 residues. In nucleotides, the CDR3 is TGTGCCAGCAGTGAAAATAGCGGGGGGGCAAGGGAGCAGTTCTTC. Amino acid sequence: CASSENSGGAREQFF.

This clone came up a few times. The chain combines TRBV11-2 with TRBJ2-1, with D perhaps TRBD2 (5 bases). With 2 bases removed from V and 9 bases from J, the gap between germline ends came to 20 bases. The CDR3 covers 16 residues. Looked up from germline, CDR1 is SGHAT and CDR2 is FQNNGV. Here the CDR3 DNA reads TGTGCCAGCAGCTTATTTGGTAGGCCAGGACTGGGTGAGCAGTTCTTC. Encoded protein: CASSLFGRPGLGEQFF.

J is TRBJ2-6 and V is TRBV4-2; D ambiguous. The germline V gene encodes CDR1 LGHNA and CDR2 YNFKEQ. With 0 bases removed from V and 0 bases from J, the gap between germline ends came to 12 bases. There are 18 residues in the CDR3. The CDR3 DNA sequence: TGTGCCAGCAGCCAAGACAGGCAGGATAACTCTGGGGCCAACGTCCTGACTTTC. Protein product: CASSQDRQDNSGANVLTF.

This clone was seen ten or more times. The genes are TRBV9 and TRBJ2-5; TRBD1 is a possible D gene (7 bases). Trimming left V 3 bases short and J 5 bases short, with 17 bases between. Germline CDR1 and CDR2: SGDLS and YYNGEE. The CDR3 sequence is 15 residues long. In nucleotides, the CDR3 is TGTGCCAGCAGCGAGGGCCCCAGGGGGGAGGAGACCCAGTACTTC. Translated: CASSEGPRGEETQYF.

The V call is TRBV4-2, the J call TRBJ1-1; TRBD1 agrees at 9 bases. Trimming cost V 0 bases and J 6 bases; bases outside gene matches: 2. Germline lookup yields CDR1 LGHNA and CDR2 YNFKEQ. There are 14 residues in the CDR3. The DNA for the CDR3 is TGTGCCAGCAGCCAAGATGGGACAGGGCCTGAAGCTTTCTTT. Amino acid sequence: CASSQDGTGPEAFF.

CDR3 sequence: CASSSRSGLTSYEQYF. The CDR3 coding sequence is TGTGCCAGCAGTTCGCGTAGCGGACTAACCTCCTACGAGCAGTACTTC. V and J are TRBV27 and TRBJ2-7; perhaps TRBD2 as D (6 bases). The length of the CDR3 is 16 residues. In germline, CDR1 is MNHEY, CDR2 SMNVEV (reference sequence). Trimming cost V 4 bases and J 0 bases, with 16 bases left between them.

This chain links TRBV29-1 with TRBJ1-2, with D possibly TRBD1 on 6 matching bases. Trimming pared 0 bases from V and 4 bases from J, leaving 15 bases between. Germline CDR1 SQVTM, CDR2 ANQGSEA. CDR3 size: 15 residues. CDR3 sequence (DNA): TGCAGCGTTGAAGATCGGAGGACAGAGGTCTATGGCTACACCTTC. Translated, it gives CSVEDRRTEVYGYTF.

The rearrangement uses TRBV6-5 and TRBJ1-5; the D is unclear. Germline CDR1 MNHEY, CDR2 SVGAGI. This CDR3 has 13 residues. Trimming shortened V by 6 bases and J by 0 bases, and 6 bases separated the two germline ends. The CDR3 nucleotides are TGTGCCAGCAGCTTGGGTAGCAATCAGCCCCAGCATTTT. Its translation is CASSLGSNQPQHF.

V gene TRBV19 combines with J gene TRBJ1-2; weak D call: TRBD1 (6 bases). The germline CDR1 and CDR2 sequences are LNHDA and SQIVND (reference sequence). V shed 4 bases and J shed 2 bases, with 14 bases lying between them. The CDR3 has 15 residues. CDR3 sequence: CASSTETGLNYGYTF. The CDR3 bases are TGTGCCAGTAGTACGGAGACAGGACTGAACTATGGCTACACCTTC. The whole variable domain, filled in from reference TRBV19 and TRBJ1-2, reads DGGITQSPKYLFRKEGQNVTLSCEQNLNHDAMYWYRQDPGQGLRLIYYSQIVNDFQKGDIAEGYSVSREKKESFPLTVTSAQKNPTAFYLCASSTETGLNYGYTFGSGTRLTVV.

The chain links TRBV30 to TRBJ2-7; D uncertain. The CDR3 extends over 13 amino acids. Trimming left V 2 bases short and J 5 bases short, with 13 bases between. CDR1 is GTSNPN and CDR2 is SVGIG in the germline V gene (reference sequence). In DNA form, the CDR3 reads TGTGCCTGGAGTCCGTCCAGTGGCGACGAGCAGTACTTC. This encodes CAWSPSSGDEQYF.

Only one count was recorded for this clone. The rearrangement joins TRBV7-8 to TRBJ2-6; D may match TRBD1 or TRBD2 (5 bases each). Looked up from germline, CDR1 is SGHVS and CDR2 is FQNEAQ. The CDR3 runs to 17 residues. V was cut by 11 bases and J by 4 bases, with 24 bases left in between. CDR3 sequence: CAGTGRDGKIGANVLTF. The CDR3 DNA reads as TGTGCCGGAACCGGCCGGGACGGAAAGATAGGGGCCAACGTCCTGACTTTC.

The chain is built from TRBV3-1 (or the pseudogene TRBV3-2) and TRBJ1-6; 7 bases align to TRBD1. The V gene's germline CDR1 is LGHDT and CDR2 YNNKEL (reference sequence). V lost 4 bases and J lost 10; bases outside the gene matches: 7. This CDR3 comprises 14 residues. The CDR3 DNA sequence: TGTGCCAGCAGCCGTAACAGGGGTTACTCACCCCTCCACTTT. It encodes CASSRNRGYSPLHF.

This chain links TRBV5-1 with TRBJ1-5; the match to TRBD1 covers 8 bases. The J segment lost 7 bases and the V segment lost 0 bases, leaving 15 bases of the junction unmatched. CDR1 is SGHRS, CDR2 YFSETQ, per germline. This CDR3 contains 18 residues. The CDR3 region has the DNA TGCGCCAGCAGCTTGGGCCCAAACCTACAGGGGGGGATCCAGCCCCAGCATTTT. Encoded protein: CASSLGPNLQGGIQPQHF.

V and J are TRBV6-5 and TRBJ1-1; D is unresolved. V was pared by 6 bases and J by 0 bases, with 8 bases between. The CDR3 loop spans 13 amino acids. Per germline, CDR1 MNHEY and CDR2 SVGAGI. In DNA, the CDR3 is TGTGCCAGCAGGCGAATAATGAACACTGAAGCTTTCTTT. This translates into CASRRIMNTEAFF.